Following are 25 T cell receptor beta chains from one sample sequenced in a study of high-grade serous ovarian cancer treatment subgroups. The tumor samples were collected prior to definitive surgery or chemotherapy. The protocol was immunoSEQ multiplex PCR, while the TCRdb copy is restricted to in-frame clones and leaves out a portion. The repertoire has about 16,000 clones, 73% of them found once; the top ten carry 4.5% to 5%. Sample: tumor tissue. The receptors were gathered from a human donor with high-grade serous ovarian cancer.

The J gene is TRBJ2-1, the V gene TRBV4-2, with 9 nucleotides matching TRBD2. V lost 0 bases, J lost 2 bases, and 2 bases stayed unmatched. This CDR3 contains 16 residues. Germline V gene data show CDR1 as LGHNA and CDR2 as YNFKEQ. The DNA of the CDR3 is TGTGCCAGCAGCCAAGATACTAGCGGGCCCTACAATGAGCAGTTCTTC. It is translated as CASSQDTSGPYNEQFF.

This chain joins TRBV11-2 and TRBJ2-1, with 11 bases lining up with TRBD2. The CDR3 runs to 15 residues. Germline V gives CDR1 SGHAT, CDR2 FQNNGV. V gave up 1 base and J gave up 10 bases; unmatched junction bases: 6. The CDR3, as DNA: TGTGCCAGCAGCTTAGTAGCGGGGGGGCCGGGCGAGCAGTTCTTC. Protein product: CASSLVAGGPGEQFF. Filled out from reference TRBV11-2 and TRBJ2-1, the complete variable domain reads EAGVAQSPRYKIIEKRQSVAFWCNPISGHATLYWYQQILGQGPKLLIQFQNNGVVDDSQLPKDRFSAERLKGVDSTLKIQPAKLEDSAVYLCASSLVAGGPGEQFFGPGTRLTVL.

This chain uses TRBV6-5 with TRBJ1-1; 7 nucleotides agree with TRBD1. The CDR3 is 13 residues long. Germline loops: CDR1 MNHEY, CDR2 SVGAGI. Trimming removed 6 bases from V and 6 bases from J; junction bases left unmatched: 7. CDR3 sequence: CASRETGSPEAFF. The CDR3 nucleotides are TGTGCCAGCAGGGAGACAGGGAGCCCTGAAGCTTTCTTT.

The V call is TRBV23-1, the J call TRBJ2-3, with D perhaps matching TRBD1 or TRBD2 (5 bases each). TRBV23-1 falls under the ORF class, with uncertain function. V lost 4 bases and J 2 bases, leaving 13 bases between the germline ends. This CDR3 contains 15 residues. The CDR3 DNA reads as TGCGCCAGCAGTCTGGGGGAGAGGGACACAGATACGCAGTATTTT. The encoded protein is CASSLGERDTDTQYF.

The chain recombines TRBV9 with TRBJ2-5; 13 nucleotides line up with TRBD2. CDR1 is SGDLS and CDR2 is YYNGEE in the germline V gene. V dropped 0 bases and J dropped 6; count of bases not matched to a gene: 8. This CDR3 is 17 amino acids long. In nucleotides, the CDR3 is TGTGCCAGCAGCGTAGATACTAGCGGGGGGGCTTCGAAGACCCAGTACTTC. Translated, it gives CASSVDTSGGASKTQYF.

This clone was found once. Here the CDR3 DNA reads TGTGCCAGCAGCCAAGGCTACCGGGACCCTCAGGGAGATACGCAGTATTTT. It is translated as CASSQGYRDPQGDTQYF. This chain joins TRBV14 and TRBJ2-3; possibly TRBD1 or TRBD2 for D (5 bases each). Trimming took off 1 base at V and 5 bases at J, with 19 bases between the two ends. The CDR3 contains 17 residues. Germline CDR1 is SGHDN and CDR2 is FVKESK.

This clone was counted only a few times. This sample also contains other DNA sequences that code for the same CDR3. The V gene is TRBV6-1, the J gene TRBJ1-5; D is uncertain. Germline-derived CDR1 and CDR2 are MNHNS and SASEGT. This CDR3 region has 13 residues. Between the trimmed V and J ends, which lost 4 bases and 0 bases, there was a span of 4 bases. The CDR3 is CASSGDSNQPQHF. CDR3 nucleotide sequence: TGTGCCAGCAGTGGGGATAGCAATCAGCCCCAGCATTTT.

CDR3 sequence: CATITQGRGSNQPQHF. CDR3 nucleotide sequence: TGTGCCACCATAACACAGGGGCGTGGGAGCAATCAGCCCCAGCATTTT. The V call is TRBV28, the J call TRBJ1-5; TRBD1 agrees at 7 bases. V lost 10 bases to trimming and J lost 1 base; unmatched junction nucleotides: 13. The CDR3 is made up of 16 amino acids. The germline V gene encodes CDR1 MDHEN and CDR2 SYDVKM.

The gene calls are TRBV30 and TRBJ1-1, with D possibly TRBD1 on 6 matching bases. The CDR3 is 15 amino acids. The germline V and J ends were trimmed by 0 bases and 5 bases, with 16 bases remaining between them. In germline, CDR1 is GTSNPN, CDR2 SVGIG (reference sequence). The CDR3 loop is CAWSVPRGGLTEAFF. The CDR3 nucleotides are TGTGCCTGGAGTGTACCGAGGGGGGGCTTGACTGAAGCTTTCTTT. The complete variable domain, with remaining parts taken from reference TRBV30 and TRBJ1-1, reads SQTIHQWPATLVQPVGSPLSLECTVEGTSNPNLYWYRQAAGRGLQLLFYSVGIGQISSEVPQNLSASRPQDRQFILSSKKLLLSDSGFYLCAWSVPRGGLTEAFFGQGTRLTVV.

For this clone: One end of the junction does not line up with germline, which may come from a read error. The chain couples TRBV5-6 to TRBJ1-2; D gene ambiguous. Germline V gene data show CDR1 as SGHDT and CDR2 as YYEEEE. The CDR3 contains 15 residues. The CDR3 nucleotides are TGTGCCAGCAGCTTAACTCCCGGGCCGCTCTATGGCCACACCTTC. It translates to CASSLTPGPLYGHTF. Looking up the rest from reference TRBV5-6 and TRBJ1-2 gives the full variable domain: DAGVTQSPTHLIKTRGQQVTLRCSPKSGHDTVSWYQQALGQGPQFIFQYYEEEERQRGNFPDRFSGHQFPNYSSELNVNALLLGDSALYLCASSLTPGPLYGHTFGSGTRLTVV.

The V and J genes are TRBV19 and TRBJ2-5; D unclear. Deletions cut 5 bases from V and 1 base from J, with 17 bases between. The CDR3 spans 16 residues. The germline V gene encodes CDR1 LNHDA and CDR2 SQIVND (reference sequence). CDR3 DNA: TGTGCCAGTAGTCTAGGGTTGGCTCATAGCCAAGAGACCCAGTACTTC. Encoded protein: CASSLGLAHSQETQYF.

The chain is built from TRBV28 and TRBJ1-2, with D tentatively TRBD1 (6 bases). This CDR3 has 14 residues. V gave up 7 bases and J gave up 5 bases, with 17 bases separating them. From germline, CDR1 is MDHEN and CDR2 SYDVKM. The CDR3 sequence is CASTLGGGRYGYTF. The CDR3 nucleotides read TGTGCCAGCACCCTGGGAGGGGGGCGGTATGGCTACACCTTC.

The chain carries TRBV28 and TRBJ2-7; TRBD2 matches at 11 bases. The CDR3 covers 16 residues. Unmatched junction bases numbered 10, after V lost 5 bases and J lost 4 bases. Per the germline V gene, CDR1 is MDHEN and CDR2 is SYDVKM. The CDR3: CASSRLAGGTGYEQYF. The CDR3 region has the DNA TGTGCCAGCAGTCGGCTAGCGGGGGGAACGGGGTACGAGCAGTACTTC.

The chain recombines TRBV6-1 with TRBJ2-2, with D possibly being TRBD2 (6 bases). This CDR3 is 16 amino acids long. The germline CDR1 and CDR2 sequences are MNHNS and SASEGT. V was pared by 3 bases and J by 0 bases, with 11 bases between. CDR3 sequence (DNA): TGTGCCAGCAGTGATGTGGGACTGCCGAACACCGGGGAGCTGTTTTTT. It encodes CASSDVGLPNTGELFF.

In the case of this clone: A read error may account for a junction end that differs from germline. The J gene is TRBJ1-1, the V gene TRBV7-2; D is perhaps TRBD1 (5 bases). The germline V gene encodes CDR1 SGHTA and CDR2 FQGNSA. This CDR3 region has 14 residues. The CDR3 nucleotides read TGTGCCAGCAGCTTAGGGCTGGGGTACCAGGGAGGAATCTTT. Translating it yields CASSLGLGYQGGIF.

This clone was observed a handful of times. V gene TRBV30 combines with J gene TRBJ1-1; 7 bases line up with TRBD1. V was pared by 0 bases and J by 0 bases, with 13 bases of the junction left unmatched. The CDR3 runs to 18 residues. CDR1 GTSNPN and CDR2 SVGIG come from the germline V gene (reference sequence). CDR3 loop: CAWSVFQGFRGLNTEAFF. CDR3 nucleotide sequence: TGTGCCTGGAGTGTTTTCCAGGGGTTCAGGGGGTTGAACACTGAAGCTTTCTTT.

This clone occurred once. This chain links TRBV11-1 with TRBJ2-1; D remains ambiguous. The length of the CDR3 is 18 residues. Germline V CDR1 and CDR2: SGHAT, FQDESV (reference sequence). V was cut by 2 bases and J by 0 bases, with 17 bases left in between. The CDR3 is CASSLSRSGLSSYNEQFF. For the CDR3, the DNA is TGTGCCAGCAGCTTAAGTCGGAGTGGTCTTAGCTCCTACAATGAGCAGTTCTTC. The full variable domain, completed using reference TRBV11-1 and TRBJ2-1, is EAEVAQSPRYKITEKSQAVAFWCDPISGHATLYWYRQILGQGPELLVQFQDESVVDDSQLPKDRFSAERLKGVDSTLKIQPAELGDSAMYLCASSLSRSGLSSYNEQFFGPGTRLTVL.

This chain connects TRBV5-4 to TRBJ1-5; a possible D gene is TRBD1 (5 bases). The CDR3 consists of 15 residues. Germline loops: CDR1 SGHNT, CDR2 YYREEE (reference sequence). Trimming pared 0 bases from V and 2 bases from J, leaving 9 bases between. The CDR3 here is CASSLGGRGNQPQHF. CDR3 coding DNA: TGTGCCAGCAGCTTGGGGGGCAGGGGCAATCAGCCCCAGCATTTT.

The CDR3 DNA reads TGTGCCTGGAGCCCGAATTTCTACGAGCAGTACTTC. This translates into CAWSPNFYEQYF. The genes are TRBV30 and TRBJ2-7; no reliable D call. Deletions cut 3 bases from V and 3 bases from J, with 9 bases between. This CDR3 comprises 12 residues. Germline loops: CDR1 GTSNPN, CDR2 SVGIG (reference sequence).

For this clone: This sample also contains other DNA sequences that code for the same CDR3. The chain carries TRBV14 and TRBJ1-2, with D possibly matching TRBD1 (5 bases). The CDR3 has 13 amino acids. Germline CDR1 is SGHDN and CDR2 is FVKESK. V lost 1 base and J lost 4, with 7 bases in between. The CDR3 DNA reads as TGTGCCAGCAGCCAAGCAAGGGGCTATGGCTACACCTTC. Its protein is CASSQARGYGYTF.

The rearrangement links TRBV19 to TRBJ2-5, with D tentatively TRBD1 (5 bases). CDR1 LNHDA and CDR2 SQIVND come from the germline V gene (reference sequence). The V end was cut by 3 bases, the J end by 1 base, with 9 bases between. The CDR3 is 14 residues long. CDR3 amino acids: CASSMGPGQETQYF. The CDR3 DNA sequence: TGTGCCAGTAGTATGGGGCCGGGCCAAGAGACCCAGTACTTC.

The rearrangement links TRBV30 to TRBJ1-2; D is undetermined. V lost 3 bases and J lost 0, with 8 bases in between. Germline V gene data show CDR1 as GTSNPN and CDR2 as SVGIG (reference sequence). The CDR3 covers 13 residues. The CDR3 reads CAWRTPPNYGYTF. The DNA of the CDR3 is TGTGCCTGGAGAACACCTCCTAACTATGGCTACACCTTC.

The chain links TRBV28 to TRBJ2-4, with D uncertain. This CDR3 contains 13 residues. The V gene's germline CDR1 is MDHEN and CDR2 SYDVKM. V was trimmed by 6 bases and J by 4 bases, leaving 10 bases between them. The CDR3 region has the DNA TGTGCCAGCAGGATGGACGGGAAAAACATTCAGTACTTC. This codes for CASRMDGKNIQYF.

About this clone: The sample carries other DNA sequences with the same CDR3. The chain employs TRBV29-1 and TRBJ1-4, with TRBD1 identical over 9 bases. In germline, CDR1 is SQVTM, CDR2 ANQGSEA. The CDR3 has 12 residues. V was clipped by 7 bases and J by 8 bases; unmatched bases: 5. The CDR3 spells CSAGTGGEKLFF. Here the CDR3 DNA reads TGCAGCGCCGGTACAGGGGGCGAAAAACTGTTTTTT.

The chain recombines TRBV30 with TRBJ1-5, with a possible D match to TRBD1 (5 bases). There are 14 residues in the CDR3. Germline V gene data show CDR1 as GTSNPN and CDR2 as SVGIG (reference sequence). Deletions cut 3 bases from V and 3 bases from J, with 12 bases between. The CDR3 DNA follows: TGTGCCTGGAGGGGGGGGTCCGCCAATCAGCCCCAGCATTTT. Its protein is CAWRGGSANQPQHF.